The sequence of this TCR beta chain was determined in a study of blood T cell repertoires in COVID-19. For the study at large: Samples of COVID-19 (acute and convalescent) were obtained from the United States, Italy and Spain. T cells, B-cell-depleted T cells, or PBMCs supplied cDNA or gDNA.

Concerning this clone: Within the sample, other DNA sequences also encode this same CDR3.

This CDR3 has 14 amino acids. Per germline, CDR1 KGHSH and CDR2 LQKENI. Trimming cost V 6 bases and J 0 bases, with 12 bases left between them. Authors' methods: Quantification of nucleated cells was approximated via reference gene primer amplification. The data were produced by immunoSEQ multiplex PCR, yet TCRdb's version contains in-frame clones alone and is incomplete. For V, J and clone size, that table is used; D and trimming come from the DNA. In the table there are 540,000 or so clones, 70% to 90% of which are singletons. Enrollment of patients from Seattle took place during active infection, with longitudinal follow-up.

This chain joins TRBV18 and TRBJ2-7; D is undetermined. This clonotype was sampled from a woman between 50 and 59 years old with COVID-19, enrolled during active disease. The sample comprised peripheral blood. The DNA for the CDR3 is TGTGCCAGCTCCCCGGGTTTAAGCTCCTACGAGCAGTACTTC. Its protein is CASSPGLSSYEQYF.